These 30 T cell receptor beta chains share one sample of origin, sequenced in a study of T cells in Graves' hyperthyroidism and ophthalmopathy (dated by TCRdb to the late 2010s). The library relied on multiplex PCR. Sequencing instrument: Illumina HiSeq 2000. Amplification of TCR beta CDR3 regions was carried out from RNA transcripts. The first round of RT-PCR for the TCR CDR3 was performed with the HTBI primer set and the Qiagen OneStep RT-PCR kit. The public reads were reprocessed in TCRdb via fastp at Q25 and MiXCR, keeping in-frame beta chains. Entries that share a CDR3 protein sequence are merged under the most common genes and DNA. Present in this sample are 450,000 to 650,000 distinct CDR3 sequences, less than 25% of which were seen just once. The leading ten clones occupy around 27% of the sample. Material for sequencing was blood. Every receptor here comes from a man aged 18 to 29 with Graves' hyperthyroidism.

This clonotype was seen ten or more times. The chain joins TRBV6-1 to TRBJ2-5; TRBD2 might be the D (6 bases). Trimming removed 5 bases at V and 2 bases at J, with 9 bases between. The CDR3 contains 13 residues. Per the germline V gene, CDR1 is MNHNS and CDR2 is SASEGT. Here the CDR3 DNA reads TGTGCCAGCAGTTTAGCGGTTCAAGAGACCCAGTACTTC. Its protein is CASSLAVQETQYF.

V gene TRBV12-3 or TRBV12-4 combines with J gene TRBJ2-6, with a tentative D call TRBD1 (5 bases). Trimming removed 5 bases at V and 4 bases at J, with 12 bases between. This CDR3 is 15 amino acids long. CDR3 amino acids: CASSLRVPGANVLTF. The CDR3, as DNA: TGTGCCAGCAGTCTCAGGGTACCCGGGGCCAACGTCCTGACTTTC.

This clonotype appeared many times. The chain joins TRBV6-1 to TRBJ1-5; D call uncertain. The CDR3 totals 13 residues. V lost 6 bases to trimming and J lost 3 bases, with 9 bases between them. Germline V gene sequence: CDR1 MNHNS, CDR2 SASEGT. The CDR3 DNA follows: TGTGCCAGCAGGGGCGGATTCAATCAGCCCCAGCATTTT. Translated: CASRGGFNQPQHF.

This rearrangement joins TRBV6-1 to TRBJ1-2; the D gene is possibly TRBD1 (5 bases). This CDR3 is 14 amino acids long. Germline loops: CDR1 MNHNS, CDR2 SASEGT. V was shortened by 5 bases and J by 5 bases, with 15 bases between the two germline ends. CDR3 DNA: TGTGCCAGCAGTCAATCACCCGGGGGGTATGGCTACACCTTC. Residues: CASSQSPGGYGYTF.

This clonotype was seen ten or more times. The J gene is TRBJ1-1, the V gene TRBV27; TRBD1 matches 9 bases. The germline CDR1 and CDR2 sequences are MNHEY and SMNVEV (reference sequence). The CDR3 is 14 amino acids. J was trimmed by 2 bases and V by 8 bases; bases with no gene match: 6. The DNA for the CDR3 is TGTGCCAGCGGACTTACAGGGGGCAACACTGAAGCTTTCTTT. Its translation: CASGLTGGNTEAFF.

Note on this clonotype: A read error may explain this, as a much larger clone is one base away. This chain joins TRBV7-9 and TRBJ2-7, with 9 positions matching TRBD2. Germline CDR1 and CDR2: SEHNR and FQNEAQ (reference sequence). CDR3 length equals 15 residues. The CDR3 loop reads CASSSSGGPSYDQYF. The CDR3 nucleotides are TGTGCCAGCAGTTCCAGCGGGGGGCCGTCCTACGATCAGTACTTC.

This chain links TRBV6-2 or TRBV6-3 with TRBJ2-5; 8 nucleotides align to TRBD2. The V segment lost 6 bases and the J segment 3 bases; nucleotides outside the gene matches: 6. Germline values: CDR1 MNHEY, CDR2 SVGEGT. This CDR3 spans 14 amino acids. CDR3 sequence: CASSPIAGKETQYF. The DNA for the CDR3 is TGTGCCAGCAGCCCGATAGCGGGAAAAGAGACCCAGTACTTC.

The table lists this clonotype with many counts. The rearrangement joins TRBV20-1 to TRBJ2-7; maybe TRBD2 (5 bases). From germline, CDR1 is DFQATT and CDR2 SNEGSKA (reference sequence). V dropped 6 bases and J dropped 3 bases, with 9 bases sitting between them. The length of the CDR3 is 11 residues. CDR3 in amino acids: CSAAGGYEQYF. DNA of the CDR3: TGCAGTGCGGCGGGCGGCTACGAGCAGTACTTC.

The V call is TRBV19, the J call TRBJ1-2, with D unresolved. CDR3 length equals 16 residues. Trimming removed 5 bases from V and 4 bases from J, with 20 bases in between. Germline loops: CDR1 LNHDA, CDR2 SQIVND (reference sequence). The CDR3 loop reads CASSLKNRARAYGYTF. The CDR3 nucleotides are TGTGCCAGTAGTCTCAAAAACAGAGCTCGGGCCTATGGCTACACCTTC.

This clonotype was counted ten times or more. The chain carries TRBV29-1 and TRBJ1-2; 10 positions match TRBD1. The germline V gene encodes CDR1 SQVTM and CDR2 ANQGSEA. The V gene end was trimmed by 5 bases and the J gene end by 2 bases; junction bases not matched to a gene: 2. This CDR3 comprises 13 residues. The CDR3 region has the DNA TGCAGCGTTTGGACAGGGGGGAACTATGGCTACACCTTC. It codes for CSVWTGGNYGYTF.

At least ten counts were recorded for this clonotype. The genes are TRBV5-1 and TRBJ1-2; TRBD1 might be the D (6 bases). This CDR3 has 21 residues. From germline, CDR1 is SGHRS and CDR2 YFSETQ. Trimming took 7 bases from V and 2 from J, leaving 36 bases between them. CDR3 in amino acids: CASSVVALTDVGAETNYGYTF. CDR3 DNA: TGCGCCAGCTCCGTGGTCGCCTTAACGGATGTGGGGGCAGAGACCAACTATGGCTACACCTTC.

This clonotype appeared a few times. V and J are TRBV6-1 and TRBJ1-5; perhaps TRBD1 as D (5 bases). This CDR3 is built from 14 residues. Per the germline V gene, CDR1 is MNHNS and CDR2 is SASEGT. Between the trimmed V and J ends, which lost 3 bases and 3 bases, there was a span of 9 bases. The CDR3 region is CASSDYGHNQPQHF. The CDR3 DNA reads TGTGCCAGCAGTGATTACGGACACAATCAGCCCCAGCATTTT.

A remark on this clonotype: A much larger clone differs from this one at a single base, so this may be a read error. The rearrangement uses TRBV10-3 and TRBJ2-7; D uncertain. This CDR3 comprises 12 residues. Germline CDR1 and CDR2: ENHRY and SYGVKD. V was trimmed by 2 bases and J by 3 bases, leaving 5 bases between them. The CDR3 protein is CAISEGVYEQYF. The CDR3 bases are TGTGCCATCAGTGAGGGAGTCTACGAGCAGTACTTC.

This clonotype showed up many times. The chain carries TRBV29-1 and TRBJ1-2; D uncertain. The length of the CDR3 is 10 residues. The germline gives CDR1 SQVTM, CDR2 ANQGSEA. Deletions cut 6 bases from V and 12 bases from J, with 14 bases between. CDR3 nucleotides: TGCAGCGTCACTACCCACGGGCACACCTTC. It translates to CSVTTHGHTF. Together with reference TRBV29-1 and TRBJ1-2, the CDR3 gives the full variable domain: SAVISQKPSRDICQRGTSLTIQCQVDSQVTMMFWYRQQPGQSLTLIATANQGSEATYESGFVIDKFPISRPNLTFSTLTVSNMSPEDSSIYLCSVTTHGHTFGSGTRLTVV.

The rearrangement uses TRBV28 and TRBJ2-7; 10 bases agree with TRBD1. This CDR3 comprises 15 residues. Germline trimming cut 6 bases from V and 7 bases from J; bases unmatched to any gene: 12. Germline CDR1 MDHEN, CDR2 SYDVKM. The CDR3 bases are TGTGCCAGCAGCCCGCAGAAGGGACAGGGGCGTGAGCAGTACTTC. Amino acids: CASSPQKGQGREQYF.

This chain joins TRBV6-1 and TRBJ1-5; D is ambiguous. Germline CDR1 is MNHNS and CDR2 is SASEGT. V was trimmed by 4 bases and J by 5 bases, leaving 9 bases between them. The CDR3 consists of 13 residues. The CDR3 protein is CASSASWDQPQHF. CDR3 DNA sequence: TGTGCCAGCAGTGCCTCGTGGGATCAGCCCCAGCATTTT.

Ten or more counts support this clonotype. The V and J genes are TRBV27 and TRBJ1-5; D is ambiguous. CDR3 length: 13 residues. Per the germline V gene, CDR1 is MNHEY and CDR2 is SMNVEV (reference sequence). Deletions cut 3 bases from V and 4 bases from J, with 7 bases between. The CDR3 is CASSFTENQPQHF. In DNA form, the CDR3 reads TGTGCCAGCAGTTTCACAGAAAATCAGCCCCAGCATTTT.

The table lists this clonotype with many counts. The J gene is TRBJ1-1, the V gene TRBV27; TRBD1 might be the D (5 bases). Germline V CDR1 and CDR2: MNHEY, SMNVEV (reference sequence). The CDR3 loop spans 14 amino acids. V lost 3 bases, J lost 4 bases, and 12 bases lay in between. Here the CDR3 DNA reads TGTGCCAGCAGTTTTTATTTCAGGGCCACTGAAGCTTTCTTT. It is translated as CASSFYFRATEAFF.

The genes are TRBV10-3 and TRBJ2-7; possible D gene TRBD2, 7 bases. Germline CDR1 is ENHRY and CDR2 is SYGVKD. Trimming removed 3 bases from V and 0 bases from J, with 18 bases in between. The CDR3 sequence is 17 residues long. The CDR3 here is CAISEPMAGAYSYEQYF. Here the CDR3 DNA reads TGTGCCATCAGTGAACCCATGGCGGGGGCTTACTCCTACGAGCAGTACTTC.

In its sample, this clonotype was seen many times. The chain couples TRBV6-5 to TRBJ2-7; a weak D match, TRBD2 (5 bases). The germline gives CDR1 MNHEY, CDR2 SVGAGI. This CDR3 comprises 16 residues. Trimming shortened V by 0 bases and J by 2 bases, and 14 bases separated the two germline ends. Here the CDR3 DNA reads TGTGCCAGCAGTTACTCAAGGCGGGCGGCCACCTACGAGCAGTACTTC. This translates into CASSYSRRAATYEQYF.

In its sample, this clonotype was seen many times. J is TRBJ2-5 and V is TRBV20-1; 11 nucleotides align to TRBD2. CDR1 DFQATT and CDR2 SNEGSKA come from the germline V gene (reference sequence). The trim removed 4 bases at V and 3 bases at J, leaving 7 bases unmatched. The CDR3 has 15 amino acids. Written as DNA, the CDR3 is TGCAGTGCTACCCCCCTAGCGGGGGGTGAAGAGACCCAGTACTTC. It codes for CSATPLAGGEETQYF.

This clonotype was seen at least ten times. V and J are TRBV12-3 or TRBV12-4 and TRBJ2-5, with 9 bases lining up with TRBD2. The CDR3 has 16 residues. The ends lost 6 bases at V and 5 bases at J; junction bases unmatched: 13. The CDR3, as DNA: TGTGCCAGCAGACCTCTGGGCGGGGGGGCTAGGGAGACCCAGTACTTC. This sequence encodes CASRPLGGGARETQYF.

The gene calls are TRBV27 and TRBJ1-2; D uncertain. V lost 2 bases to trimming and J lost 4 bases, with 14 bases between them. The CDR3 has 15 amino acids. Per the germline V gene, CDR1 is MNHEY and CDR2 is SMNVEV (reference sequence). The DNA for the CDR3 is TGTGCCAGCAGTTTAGGCGACGGGCGGGCCTATGGCTACACCTTC. As protein: CASSLGDGRAYGYTF.

In its sample, this clonotype was seen many times. J is TRBJ2-7 and V is TRBV7-8; no clear D. CDR3 length: 13 residues. V dropped 2 bases and J dropped 2 bases, with 7 bases sitting between them. Germline CDR1 reads SGHVS; CDR2 reads FQNEAQ. The chain's CDR3 is CASSLRRTYEQYF. CDR3 nucleotide sequence: TGTGCCAGCAGCTTACGCAGGACCTACGAGCAGTACTTC.

In its sample, this clonotype was seen a few times. The V gene is TRBV19, the J gene TRBJ1-2; 8 bases map to TRBD1. Germline V gives CDR1 LNHDA, CDR2 SQIVND (reference sequence). The ends lost 6 bases at V and 1 base at J; junction bases unmatched: 7. The CDR3 length is 15 residues. CDR3 sequence (DNA): TGTGCCAGTAGCCGAGACAGGGGACTTAACTATGGCTACACCTTC. It yields the protein CASSRDRGLNYGYTF.

The chain couples TRBV20-1 to TRBJ1-1; the D is unclear. The ends were cut back, 3 bases at V and 0 bases at J, with 11 bases in the middle. The CDR3 is 14 amino acids. Germline CDR1 is DFQATT and CDR2 is SNEGSKA (reference sequence). The CDR3 DNA follows: TGCAGTGCTAGGGTCCCGGGCCTGAACACTGAAGCTTTCTTT. This sequence encodes CSARVPGLNTEAFF.

This clonotype was observed many times. The J gene is TRBJ1-2, the V gene TRBV29-1, with D perhaps matching TRBD1 (6 bases). Trimming removed 6 bases from V and 0 bases from J, with 14 bases in between. CDR3 length: 14 amino acids. Germline V gene sequence: CDR1 SQVTM, CDR2 ANQGSEA. The CDR3 sequence: CSVGTLGANYGYTF. The CDR3 DNA is TGCAGCGTAGGGACATTGGGAGCTAACTATGGCTACACCTTC.

The rearrangement links TRBV6-5 to TRBJ2-7, with D possibly TRBD2 on 7 matching bases. V lost 2 bases to trimming and J lost 2 bases, with 10 bases between them. From germline, CDR1 is MNHEY and CDR2 SVGAGI. This CDR3 spans 14 amino acids. This chain's CDR3 is CASSYKGGPYEQYF. CDR3 DNA sequence: TGTGCCAGCAGTTACAAGGGGGGGCCCTACGAGCAGTACTTC.

This clonotype was observed at least ten times. V is TRBV7-2 and J is TRBJ2-4, with D perhaps matching TRBD1 (5 bases). Germline V CDR1 and CDR2: SGHTA, FQGNSA. The CDR3 is 16 residues long. V lost 1 base and J lost 0, with 10 bases in between. CDR3 in DNA: TGTGCCAGCAGCTTAGGTCGAGGACAAGCCAAAAACATTCAGTACTTC. Its translation is CASSLGRGQAKNIQYF.

Many counts were recorded for this clonotype. V and J are TRBV6-1 and TRBJ2-7; maybe TRBD1 (5 bases). The germline V gene encodes CDR1 MNHNS and CDR2 SASEGT. This CDR3 is 13 amino acids long. Trimming stripped 1 base from V and 3 bases from J, with 7 bases between. The CDR3 nucleotides are TGTGCCAGCAGTGAAGGGACATTCTACGAGCAGTACTTC. Protein: CASSEGTFYEQYF.